The source of this TCR beta chain is a study of blood T cells in healthy people across ages. CDR3 length: 15 amino acids. Germline V gene data show CDR1 as SGHDN and CDR2 as FVKESK. Trimming left V 6 bases short and J 1 base short, with 15 bases between. Through a sample-barcoded 5' primer and a J-beta primer mix, a second PCR was run for roughly 6 to 11 cycles. A template-switch adaptor containing 12 random nucleotides labeled each cDNA molecule. One entry per CDR3 protein, called by TCRdb with MiXCR from the 5' RACE reads. The table lists more than 1,400,000 distinct CDR3 sequences, around two fifths of them singletons.

Sample: blood. V gene TRBV14 combines with J gene TRBJ2-5; tentatively, D is TRBD2 (5 bases). The receptor was derived from a woman aged 18 to 35 in good health. The CDR3 here is CASSYGRGIQETQYF. CDR3 DNA sequence: TGTGCCAGCAGTTACGGACGGGGAATCCAAGAGACCCAGTACTTC.